This T cell receptor (beta chain) was retrieved from a study of vaccination and CD4 T cells after COVID-19. Study overall: Stimulation of the cells used overlapping spike peptide pools from SARS-CoV-2 and from the common cold coronaviruses HCoV-NL63, HCoV-OC43 and HCoV-229E.

With respect to this clonotype: What it binds is not known.

The CDR3 loop spans 11 amino acids. CDR1 and CDR2 (germline): DFQATT, SNEGSKA (reference sequence). The V end lost 2 bases, the J end lost 3 bases, and 5 bases lay between the germline ends. Sequencing of cultured CD4+ T cell DNA used the Oncomine TCR Beta short-read assay. TCRdb re-analysed the PCR reads in MiXCR, keeping a single row per CDR3 protein. Here the sample spans roughly 12,000 distinct CDR3 sequences, approximately 50% being singletons. Treatment denoted: 10-day PBMC culture with coronavirus spike peptide pools or control peptides (ViraFEST assay). ViraFEST sequenced TCRs after peptide-pool expansion of antigen-specific T cells. PBMCs, plated at roughly 2 million per well, were grown in the presence of around 10 IU/ml IL-2 and approximately 10 ug/ml peptide pools.

The sequencing sample was made of CD4+ T cells from blood, cultured in vitro. This receptor was taken from a human donor who had recovered from COVID-19. The genes are TRBV20-1 and TRBJ2-7; the D is unclear. The CDR3 DNA sequence: TGCAGTGCTAGATCCAGCTACGAGCAGTACTTC. Translation: CSARSSYEQYF.